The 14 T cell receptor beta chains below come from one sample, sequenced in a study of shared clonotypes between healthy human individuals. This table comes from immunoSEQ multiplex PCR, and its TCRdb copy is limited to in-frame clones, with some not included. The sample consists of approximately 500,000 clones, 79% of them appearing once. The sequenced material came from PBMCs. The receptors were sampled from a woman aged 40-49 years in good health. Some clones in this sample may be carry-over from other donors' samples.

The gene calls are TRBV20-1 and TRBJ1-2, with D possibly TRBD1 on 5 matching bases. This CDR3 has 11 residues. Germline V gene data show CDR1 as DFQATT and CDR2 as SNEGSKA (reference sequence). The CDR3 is CSPNGQAFYTF. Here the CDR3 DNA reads TGCAGCCCTAATGGACAAGCCTTTTACACCTTC.

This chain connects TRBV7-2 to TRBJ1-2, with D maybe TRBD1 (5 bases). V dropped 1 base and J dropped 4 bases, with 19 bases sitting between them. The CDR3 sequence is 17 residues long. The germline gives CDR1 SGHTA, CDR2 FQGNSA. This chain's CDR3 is CASSLGPRMGESYGYTF. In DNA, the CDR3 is TGTGCCAGCAGCTTAGGCCCCCGGATGGGGGAGTCCTATGGCTACACCTTC.

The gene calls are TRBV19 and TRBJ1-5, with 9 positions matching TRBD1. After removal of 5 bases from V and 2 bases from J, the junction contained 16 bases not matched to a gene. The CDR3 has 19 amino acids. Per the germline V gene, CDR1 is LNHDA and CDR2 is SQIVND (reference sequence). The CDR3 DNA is TGTGCCAGTAGTTTCCCCCTGGACAGGGGATACGGTGGCAATCAGCCCCAGCATTTT. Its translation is CASSFPLDRGYGGNQPQHF.

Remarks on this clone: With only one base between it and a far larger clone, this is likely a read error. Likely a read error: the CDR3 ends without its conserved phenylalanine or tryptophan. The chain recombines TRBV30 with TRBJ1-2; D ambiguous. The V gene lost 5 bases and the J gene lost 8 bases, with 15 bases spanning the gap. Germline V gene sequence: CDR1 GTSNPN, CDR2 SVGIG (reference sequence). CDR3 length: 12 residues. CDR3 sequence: CAWPRALGGYTL. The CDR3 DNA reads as TGTGCCTGGCCCCGGGCCCTTGGCGGCTACACCCTC.

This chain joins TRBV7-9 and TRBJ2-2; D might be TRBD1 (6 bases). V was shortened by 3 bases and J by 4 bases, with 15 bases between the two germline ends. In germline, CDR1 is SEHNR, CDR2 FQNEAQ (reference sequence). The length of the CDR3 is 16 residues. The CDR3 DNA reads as TGTGCCAGCAGCTTTTATTCGGCAGGGGTCACCGGGGAGCTGTTTTTT. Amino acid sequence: CASSFYSAGVTGELFF.

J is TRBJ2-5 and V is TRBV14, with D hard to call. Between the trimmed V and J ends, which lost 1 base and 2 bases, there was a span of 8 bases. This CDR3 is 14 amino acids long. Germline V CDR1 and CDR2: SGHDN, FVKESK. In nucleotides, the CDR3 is TGTGCCAGCAGCCAAGTCGCAGGACAAGAGACCCAGTACTTC. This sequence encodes CASSQVAGQETQYF.

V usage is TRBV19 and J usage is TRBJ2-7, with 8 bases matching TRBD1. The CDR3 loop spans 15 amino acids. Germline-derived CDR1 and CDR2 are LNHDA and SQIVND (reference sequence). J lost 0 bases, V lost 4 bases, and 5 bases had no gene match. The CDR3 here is CASSRRQGSSYEQYF. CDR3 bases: TGTGCCAGTAGTAGGCGACAGGGGAGCTCCTACGAGCAGTACTTC.

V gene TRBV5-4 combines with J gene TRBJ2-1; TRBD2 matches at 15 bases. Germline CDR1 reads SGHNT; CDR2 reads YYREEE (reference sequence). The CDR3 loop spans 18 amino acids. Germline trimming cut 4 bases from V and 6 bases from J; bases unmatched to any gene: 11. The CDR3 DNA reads TGTGCCAGCAGCCGGACTAGCGGGAGGGCCCTGGGGAGCAATGAGCAGTTCTTC. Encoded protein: CASSRTSGRALGSNEQFF.

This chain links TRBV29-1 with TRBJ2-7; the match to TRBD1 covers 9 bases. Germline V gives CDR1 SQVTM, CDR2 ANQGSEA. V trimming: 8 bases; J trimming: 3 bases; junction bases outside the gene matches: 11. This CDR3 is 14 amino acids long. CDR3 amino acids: CSIRGQGMVYEQYF. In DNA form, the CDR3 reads TGCAGCATTCGGGGACAGGGAATGGTCTACGAGCAGTACTTC.

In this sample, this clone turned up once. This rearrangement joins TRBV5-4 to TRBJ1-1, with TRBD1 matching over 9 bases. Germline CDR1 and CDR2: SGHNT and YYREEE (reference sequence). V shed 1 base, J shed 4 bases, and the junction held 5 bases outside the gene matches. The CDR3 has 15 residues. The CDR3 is CASSLRQGVSTEAFF. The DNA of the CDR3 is TGTGCCAGCAGCTTGAGACAGGGGGTGAGCACTGAAGCTTTCTTT.

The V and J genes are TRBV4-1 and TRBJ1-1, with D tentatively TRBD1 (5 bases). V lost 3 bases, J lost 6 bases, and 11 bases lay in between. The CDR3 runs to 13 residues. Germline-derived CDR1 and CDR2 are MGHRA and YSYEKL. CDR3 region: CASSQEGWSEAFF. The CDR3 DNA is TGCGCCAGCAGCCAGGAGGGGTGGTCTGAAGCTTTCTTT.

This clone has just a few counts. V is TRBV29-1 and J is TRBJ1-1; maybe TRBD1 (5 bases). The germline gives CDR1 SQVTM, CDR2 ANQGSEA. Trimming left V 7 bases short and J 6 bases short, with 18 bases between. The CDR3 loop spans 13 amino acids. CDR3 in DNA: TGCAGCGCGATACCGGGACTCAGGCCTGAAGCTTTCTTT. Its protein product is CSAIPGLRPEAFF. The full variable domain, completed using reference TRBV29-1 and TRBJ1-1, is SAVISQKPSRDICQRGTSLTIQCQVDSQVTMMFWYRQQPGQSLTLIATANQGSEATYESGFVIDKFPISRPNLTFSTLTVSNMSPEDSSIYLCSAIPGLRPEAFFGQGTRLTVV.

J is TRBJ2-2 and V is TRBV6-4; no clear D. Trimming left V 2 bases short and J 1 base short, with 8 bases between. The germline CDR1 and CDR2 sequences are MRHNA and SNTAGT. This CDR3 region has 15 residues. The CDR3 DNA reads TGTGCCAGCAGTGACACCACACAGAACACCGGGGAGCTGTTTTTT. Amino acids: CASSDTTQNTGELFF.

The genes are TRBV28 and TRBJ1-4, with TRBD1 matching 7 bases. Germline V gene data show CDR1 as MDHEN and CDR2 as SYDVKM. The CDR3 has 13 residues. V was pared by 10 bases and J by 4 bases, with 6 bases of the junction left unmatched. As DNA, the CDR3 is TGTGCCATCCAGGGGGGAGGTAATGAAAAACTGTTTTTT. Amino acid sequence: CAIQGGGNEKLFF.